Sequencing of this T cell receptor (beta chain) was carried out in a study of cytomegalovirus exposure and HLA in healthy donors. Study outcomes and limitations: DRB1 showed the most TCR associations and HLA-C the fewest in a later analysis, as rates varied by HLA locus. Some public TCRs appeared in many individuals, while most sequences were rare. Analysis was performed later, and it showed HLA-associated TCR beta chains to be more clonally expanded than equally common others. Associated with HLA alleles at 0.05 false discovery rate in a later analysis were 16,951 TCR beta sequences.

A remark on this clone: As yet, its antigen is unknown.

This CDR3 region has 15 residues. Trimming took 0 bases from V and 5 from J, leaving 12 bases between them. Germline lookup yields CDR1 SGHNT and CDR2 YYREEE (reference sequence). PCR involved 60 Vbeta and 13 Jbeta primers. Assay used: immunoSEQ multiplex PCR; TCRdb lists only in-frame clones, some missing. The table includes some 130,000 clones, 75% to 90% detected once. The sequence derives from a woman between 25 and 40 years old in good health and CMV-seropositive. Input material: PBMCs. This rearrangement joins TRBV5-4 to TRBJ2-1; D ambiguous. CDR3 coding DNA: TGTGCCAGCAGCTTGGGGCAGGCTATCCACAATGAGCAGTTCTTC. This translates into CASSLGQAIHNEQFF. The entire variable domain, with the rest obtained from reference TRBV5-4 and TRBJ2-1, is as follows: ETGVTQSPTHLIKTRGQQVTLRCSSQSGHNTVSWYQQALGQGPQFIFQYYREEENGRGNFPPRFSGLQFPNYSSELNVNALELDDSALYLCASSLGQAIHNEQFFGPGTRLTVL.